Presented here are 10 T cell receptor beta chains from one specimen sequenced in a study of siplizumab effects on memory and regulatory T cells (dated by TCRdb to the late 2010s). Libraries were constructed by the immunoSEQ multiplex PCR assay. The table was pulled from immuneACCESS by TCRdb, which kept in-frame rearrangements only. Such tables lose some clones; where checked, under half of the loss comes from unresolved V genes, and the rest has no known cause. For this sample the table gives approximately 50,000 clones, of which over 90% were detected only once. Together, the top ten hold roughly a sixth of the sample. Sequenced material: CD8+ T cells sorted from blood. The receptors originated from a human donor in good health.

The V call is TRBV16, the J call TRBJ1-4; D is unclear. CDR1 and CDR2 from the germline V gene are KGHSY and FQNENV. V shed 0 bases and J shed 0 bases, with 20 bases lying between them. The CDR3 runs to 20 residues. The DNA for the CDR3 is TGTGCCAGCAGCCAATCAGCAGGTTTAAGGAGGGCCGCAACTAATGAAAAACTGTTTTTT. As protein: CASSQSAGLRRAATNEKLFF. Variable domain in full (rest from reference TRBV16 and TRBJ1-4): GEEVAQTPKHLVRGEGQKAKLYCAPIKGHSYVFWYQQVLKNEFKFLISFQNENVFDETGMPKERFSAKCLPNSPCSLEIQATKLEDSAVYFCASSQSAGLRRAATNEKLFFGSGTQLSVL.

This CDR3 is CGWGRPQETQYF. The DNA of the CDR3 is TGTGGCTGGGGGCGCCCCCAAGAGACCCAGTACTTC. This chain links TRBV5-4 with TRBJ2-5; the D gene is possibly TRBD1 (6 bases). The CDR3 is 12 residues long. Germline CDR1 and CDR2: SGHNT and YYREEE (reference sequence).

The rearrangement links TRBV5-8 to TRBJ2-5; D gene ambiguous. Germline values: CDR1 SGHTS, CDR2 YDEGEE. This CDR3 has 12 amino acids. Trimming removed 0 bases at V and 4 bases at J, with 4 bases between. The CDR3 loop is CASSLDRETQYF. CDR3 DNA sequence: TGTGCCAGCAGCTTGGACCGAGAGACCCAGTACTTC. Complete variable domain (other parts from reference TRBV5-8 and TRBJ2-5): EAGVTQSPTHLIKTRGQQATLRCSPISGHTSVYWYQQALGLGLQFLLWYDEGEERNRGNFPPRFSGRQFPNYSSELNVNALELEDSALYLCASSLDRETQYFGPGTRLLVL.

In its sample, this clone was seen a few times. The CDR3 sequence: CASSGRAFGEKLFF. CDR3 nucleotide sequence: TGTGCCAGCAGCGGCCGGGCCTTCGGTGAAAAACTGTTTTTT. The chain employs TRBV7-9 and TRBJ1-4, with no clear D. Germline CDR1 is SEHNR and CDR2 is FQNEAQ (reference sequence). The CDR3 covers 14 residues. V shed 5 bases and J shed 7 bases, with 14 bases lying between them.

CDR3 loop: CASSFHNEQFF. The CDR3 DNA follows: TGTGCCAGCAGTTTCCACAATGAGCAGTTCTTC. The chain carries TRBV6-5 and TRBJ2-1; D is ambiguous. Germline V CDR1 and CDR2: MNHEY, SVGAGI. This CDR3 contains 11 residues. Trimming pared 4 bases from V and 5 bases from J, leaving 3 bases between.

This chain connects TRBV7-9 to TRBJ2-7; no firm D call. V lost 3 bases to trimming and J lost 7 bases, with 13 bases between them. The CDR3 is 13 amino acids. The germline V gene has CDR1 SEHNR and CDR2 FQNEAQ (reference sequence). CDR3 sequence (DNA): TGTGCCAGCAGCTTTAAAGACGGTAGAGAGCAGTACTTC. Translating it yields CASSFKDGREQYF.

This clone is judged large. The V gene is TRBV7-9, the J gene TRBJ2-7; no firm D call. The CDR3 sequence is 12 residues long. Trimming took off 1 base at V and 2 bases at J, with 3 bases between the two ends. Germline V gives CDR1 SEHNR, CDR2 FQNEAQ (reference sequence). DNA for the CDR3: TGTGCCAGCAGCTTAGAACCCTACGAGCAGTACTTC. Its protein is CASSLEPYEQYF.

The V and J genes are TRBV28 and TRBJ1-2, with D possibly matching TRBD1 (6 bases). This CDR3 has 13 amino acids. V was cut by 6 bases and J by 4 bases, with 12 bases left in between. CDR1 is MDHEN and CDR2 is SYDVKM in the germline V gene. The CDR3: CASSRGAPYGYTF. The CDR3 DNA reads TGTGCCAGCAGCCGGGGGGCCCCCTATGGCTACACCTTC.

The chain links TRBV11-2 to TRBJ1-1, with D tentatively TRBD1 (5 bases). The CDR3 contains 14 residues. V lost 1 base, J lost 3 bases, and 9 bases lay in between. Germline CDR1 reads SGHAT; CDR2 reads FQNNGV. CDR3 in amino acids: CASSLVSGDTEAFF. The CDR3 DNA reads as TGTGCCAGCAGCTTAGTTTCGGGGGACACTGAAGCTTTCTTT.

Written as DNA, the CDR3 is TGTGCCAGCAGCTTAGGCGGGAACTACGAGCAGTACTTC. This sequence encodes CASSLGGNYEQYF. The V gene is TRBV7-6, the J gene TRBJ2-7, with D maybe TRBD2 (6 bases). The germline gives CDR1 SGHVS, CDR2 FNYEAQ. CDR3 length equals 13 residues. Trimming shortened V by 1 base and J by 3 bases, and 7 bases separated the two germline ends.